This TCR beta chain appears in the sequencing data of a study of cytomegalovirus exposure and HLA in healthy donors. Concerning this clone: Antigen unknown.

13 Jbeta primers and 60 Vbeta primers were used for the PCR. TCRdb keeps only in-frame clones here, not all; method: immunoSEQ multiplex PCR. The table records about 160,000 clones, 70% to 85% of them present only once. Overall study results and limits: Follow-up analysis found HLA locus-dependent TCR association rates, highest for DRB1 and lowest for HLA-C. Reports showed the classifier diagnosing cytomegalovirus status with high specificity and sensitivity. Presence/absence analyses rested on an assumption that sequencing depth was roughly uniform across donors.

Germline V CDR1 and CDR2: MNHEY, SVGAGI. The CDR3 is 13 amino acids. Losses at the gene ends were 6 bases for V and 3 bases for J; bases not matched to a gene: 4. This chain links TRBV6-5 with TRBJ1-1; 7 bases agree with TRBD1. This receptor was obtained from a man in his thirties or forties in good health and CMV-seropositive. The sample consisted of PBMCs. The CDR3 region has the DNA TGTGCCAGCAGGACAGGGTGGTACACTGAAGCTTTCTTT. Translation gives CASRTGWYTEAFF.